The 12 T cell receptor beta chains presented below share a single source sample, sequenced in a study of sequential checkpoint blockade in melanoma. Some clones are missing from TCRdb's copy, which holds only in-frame ones; the method was immunoSEQ multiplex PCR. The table records 13,000 or so clones, roughly a quarter of them present only once. Sample treatment: randomized to nivolumab then ipilimumab (arm A) or the reverse (arm B). The sequencing used tumor tissue (inferred from file names), collected from a patient given nivolumab and ipilimumab in sequence. The receptors here all came from a human donor with melanoma.

This sequence joins TRBV11-3 and TRBJ2-2, with 9 bases aligning to TRBD2. Germline loops: CDR1 SGHNT, CDR2 YENEEA. The CDR3 has 17 residues. The ends lost 5 bases at V and 5 bases at J; junction bases unmatched: 12. The CDR3 DNA sequence: TGTGCCAGCAGCCCCGCCCCCGGACTAGCGTGGACCGGGGAGCTGTTTTTT. It is translated as CASSPAPGLAWTGELFF.

This chain joins TRBV11-3 and TRBJ2-6; D possibly corresponds to TRBD2 (5 bases). The CDR3 loop spans 15 amino acids. The germline V gene encodes CDR1 SGHNT and CDR2 YENEEA. V lost 5 bases to trimming and J lost 4 bases, with 12 bases between them. The CDR3 nucleotides read TGTGCCAGCAGCCGGGCCCCGGGGGGGGCCAACGTCCTGACTTTC. Translation gives CASSRAPGGANVLTF.

The chain is built from TRBV28 and TRBJ2-7, with D perhaps matching TRBD2 (6 bases). The ends were cut back, 6 bases at V and 5 bases at J, with 17 bases in the middle. This CDR3 contains 14 residues. Germline V gene lookup returns CDR1 MDHEN and CDR2 SYDVKM. The CDR3 nucleotides are TGTGCCAGCAGCCGTCGGGGGTTTTTTGACGAGCAGTACTTC. Residues: CASSRRGFFDEQYF. The variable domain in full, completed from reference TRBV28 and TRBJ2-7, reads DVKVTQSSRYLVKRTGEKVFLECVQDMDHENMFWYRQDPGLGLRLIYFSYDVKMKEKGDIPEGYSVSREKKERFSLILESASTNQTSMYLCASSRRGFFDEQYFGPGTRLTVT.

The chain carries TRBV14 and TRBJ1-2, with D hard to call. The CDR3 totals 15 residues. Germline-derived CDR1 and CDR2 are SGHDN and FVKESK. The V and J ends lost 0 bases and 4 bases respectively, with 12 bases between them. The CDR3 bases are TGTGCCAGCAGCCAAGAAACCGGGAGTGGCTATGGCTACACCTTC. Protein product: CASSQETGSGYGYTF.

The gene calls are TRBV11-3 and TRBJ1-1; 10 bases are shared with TRBD1. CDR3 length: 15 amino acids. Per germline, CDR1 SGHNT and CDR2 YENEEA. The junction had 7 bases not matched to a gene; V was cut back by 4 bases and J by 5 bases. This CDR3 is CASSSSPGQGTEAFF. The CDR3, as DNA: TGTGCCAGCAGCTCATCACCGGGACAGGGGACTGAAGCTTTCTTT.

V gene TRBV10-2 combines with J gene TRBJ2-3; perhaps TRBD1 as D (6 bases). Trimming shortened V by 5 bases and J by 3 bases, and 12 bases separated the two germline ends. CDR1 WSHSY and CDR2 SAAADI come from the germline V gene. The CDR3 contains 14 residues. The DNA for the CDR3 is TGCGCCAGCAGTTACAGGGCCTCTACAGATACGCAGTATTTT. It codes for CASSYRASTDTQYF.

The rearrangement links TRBV19 to TRBJ1-2; D call uncertain. With 6 bases removed from V and 0 bases from J, the gap between germline ends came to 17 bases. There are 16 residues in the CDR3. Germline-derived CDR1 and CDR2 are LNHDA and SQIVND (reference sequence). This CDR3 reads CASSHSLQRTNYGYTF. CDR3 bases: TGTGCCAGTAGCCATTCTCTACAGCGAACTAACTATGGCTACACCTTC.

This clone was observed at least ten times. J is TRBJ2-1 and V is TRBV9; D is perhaps TRBD2 (6 bases). The V gene's germline CDR1 is SGDLS and CDR2 YYNGEE. The V end was cut by 0 bases, the J end by 5 bases, with 18 bases between. The CDR3 has 17 amino acids. The CDR3 nucleotides are TGTGCCAGCAGCGTAGGATGGACTACGGAGTCCCACAATGAGCAGTTCTTC. Translation gives CASSVGWTTESHNEQFF.

This clone showed up just a few times. This chain connects TRBV9 to TRBJ1-1, with D possibly being TRBD1 (6 bases). Germline V gives CDR1 SGDLS, CDR2 YYNGEE. The V and J ends lost 4 bases and 5 bases respectively, with 18 bases between them. The CDR3 sequence is 15 residues long. The CDR3 region is CASSLLQGGRTEAFF. In nucleotides, the CDR3 is TGTGCCAGCAGCCTATTACAGGGTGGACGGACTGAAGCTTTCTTT.

The table lists this clone with a few counts. The V call is TRBV6-8, the J call TRBJ2-1; unclear D gene. CDR1 and CDR2 from the germline V gene are MNHGY and SAAAGT. The CDR3 consists of 13 residues. Trimming removed 3 bases from V and 5 bases from J, with 8 bases in between. CDR3 sequence (DNA): TGTGCCAGCAGTTATATTATCCACAATGAGCAGTTCTTC. Its translation: CASSYIIHNEQFF.

This clone has a handful of counts. This chain uses TRBV11-3 with TRBJ2-3, with 7 bases that match TRBD2. The length of the CDR3 is 15 residues. The V gene's germline CDR1 is SGHNT and CDR2 YENEEA. The trim removed 4 bases at V and 3 bases at J, leaving 7 bases unmatched. The CDR3 DNA reads TGTGCCAGCAGCTCCACCACTAGCGATACAGATACGCAGTATTTT. Amino acids: CASSSTTSDTDTQYF.

This clone was seen many times. The CDR3 is CASSTPGLAGVRHNEQFF. CDR3 DNA sequence: TGTGCCAGCAGTACGCCGGGACTAGCGGGAGTCAGGCACAATGAGCAGTTCTTC. The chain recombines TRBV6-8 with TRBJ2-1; 14 bases fit TRBD2. Germline CDR1 is MNHGY and CDR2 is SAAAGT. The CDR3 spans 18 residues. Unmatched junction bases numbered 11, after V lost 5 bases and J lost 5 bases.